The 28 T cell receptor beta chains below all came from one sample that was sequenced in a study of regulatory T cells in long-lasting Graves disease. Described time point: persistent/refractory GD, antithyroid drugs over 5 years with positive TRAb. PBMC RNA served as the TCR library source. Construction of the TCR beta libraries employed iRepertoire HTBI primers in conjunction with Arm-PCR of CDR3 regions. TCRdb reanalysed the multiplex PCR reads using MiXCR and keeps one entry per CDR3 protein. The data contain about 470,000 distinct CDR3 sequences, around 21% of them seen just once; the ten biggest clones take up approximately 7.8%. The starting material was peripheral blood mononuclear cells (PBMCs), obtained when the disease was refractory, from a patient treated with antithyroid drugs. These TCRs come from a female donor with Graves disease.

Many counts were recorded for this clonotype. The chain recombines TRBV28 with TRBJ1-2; D not resolved. V was trimmed by 5 bases and J by 8 bases, leaving 12 bases between them. The CDR3 covers 12 residues. Germline V lookup: CDR1 MDHEN, CDR2 SYDVKM. The CDR3 sequence: CASSHPVAGYTF. CDR3 nucleotide sequence: TGTGCCAGCAGTCACCCGGTTGCGGGCTACACCTTC.

This clonotype was picked up many times. The chain is built from TRBV7-8 and TRBJ2-7, with 8 bases aligning to TRBD1. V dropped 2 bases and J dropped 5; count of bases not matched to a gene: 2. The germline CDR1 and CDR2 sequences are SGHVS and FQNEAQ. The CDR3 runs 13 residues. The CDR3 reads CASSLSGGDEQYF. The DNA for the CDR3 is TGTGCCAGCAGCTTATCAGGGGGCGACGAGCAGTACTTC.

This clonotype was detected ten times or more. This CDR3 is CATRQPDGTEAFF. The CDR3 DNA follows: TGTGCCACCCGACAGCCCGATGGCACTGAAGCTTTCTTT. This chain connects TRBV12-3 or TRBV12-4 to TRBJ1-1, with D possibly being TRBD1 (5 bases). The V and J ends lost 10 bases and 4 bases respectively, with 16 bases between them. The length of the CDR3 is 13 residues.

About this clonotype: A much larger clone differs from this one at a single base, so this may be a read error. The DNA of the CDR3 is TGTGCCAGCAGTCCCCTAGAGGGGGACAAACAGCCCCAGCATTTT. It specifies CASSPLEGDKQPQHF. This sequence joins TRBV28 and TRBJ1-5; tentative D call: TRBD1 (6 bases). The CDR3 is made up of 15 amino acids. Germline V CDR1 and CDR2: MDHEN, SYDVKM. Trimming removed 5 bases from V and 7 bases from J, with 18 bases in between.

V usage is TRBV29-1 and J usage is TRBJ2-3; 9 bases agree with TRBD1. This CDR3 is 16 amino acids long. Trimming cost V 5 bases and J 2 bases; bases outside gene matches: 11. Germline CDR1 SQVTM, CDR2 ANQGSEA. The CDR3 DNA reads TGCAGCGTTATGGGGACCGGGACAGGGACCACAGATACGCAGTATTTT. Translation gives CSVMGTGTGTTDTQYF.

This chain connects TRBV29-1 to TRBJ1-2; 11 bases are shared with TRBD1. This CDR3 contains 15 residues. J gave up 8 bases and V 5 bases, and 13 bases lay outside the gene matches. Germline assignment: CDR1 SQVTM and CDR2 ANQGSEA. The CDR3 loop reads CSVLTGQGAVVGYTF. CDR3 bases: TGCAGCGTTCTTACTGGACAGGGGGCAGTGGTGGGCTACACCTTC.

This clonotype has at least ten counts. V usage is TRBV11-2 and J usage is TRBJ2-5; the D is unclear. The CDR3 runs to 12 residues. The V and J ends lost 6 bases and 2 bases respectively, with 7 bases between them. CDR1 SGHAT and CDR2 FQNNGV come from the germline V gene. CDR3 sequence reads: CASRRLQETQYF. As DNA, the CDR3 is TGTGCCAGCAGGCGGTTACAAGAGACCCAGTACTTC.

This clonotype was counted a few times. The chain carries TRBV9 and TRBJ1-2, with 10 bases identical to TRBD1. Germline lookup yields CDR1 SGDLS and CDR2 YYNGEE. The CDR3 covers 16 residues. Trimming removed 0 bases from V and 7 bases from J; junction bases left unmatched: 9. CDR3 sequence (DNA): TGTGCCAGCAGCGTAGGACAGGGGGCGCAGGTTGGTGGCTACACCTTC. This translates into CASSVGQGAQVGGYTF.

The V call is TRBV6-2 or TRBV6-3, the J call TRBJ2-7, with a weak D call TRBD2 (7 bases). Germline CDR1 reads MNHEY; CDR2 reads SVGEGT. The CDR3 length is 14 residues. The V end was cut by 10 bases, the J end by 6 bases, with 22 bases between. The CDR3 DNA reads TGTGCCACCGATGAGGGGGACTACTCTCCCGAGCAGTACTTC. This gives the protein CATDEGDYSPEQYF.

This clonotype was recorded at least ten times. This sequence joins TRBV7-8 and TRBJ2-7; weak D call: TRBD1 (5 bases). V was shortened by 1 base and J by 3 bases, with 10 bases between the two germline ends. In germline, CDR1 is SGHVS, CDR2 FQNEAQ. The CDR3 is 14 residues long. The CDR3 loop reads CASSLEPGNYEQYF. The CDR3 DNA is TGTGCCAGCAGCTTAGAGCCAGGGAACTACGAGCAGTACTTC. Drawing the rest from reference TRBV7-8 and TRBJ2-7, the complete variable domain is GAGVSQSPRYKVAKRGQDVALRCDPISGHVSLFWYQQALGQGPEFLTYFQNEAQLDKSGLPSDRFFAERPEGSVSTLKIQRTQQEDSAVYLCASSLEPGNYEQYFGPGTRLTVT.

This chain joins TRBV7-3 and TRBJ2-2; 8 bases agree with TRBD2. V gave up 1 base and J gave up 5 bases; unmatched junction bases: 6. Germline V lookup: CDR1 SGHTA, CDR2 FQGTGA. The CDR3 totals 16 residues. The CDR3 is CASSLNPAGVTGELFF. CDR3 bases: TGTGCCAGCAGCTTAAACCCAGCGGGAGTAACCGGGGAGCTGTTTTTT.

The chain is built from TRBV30 and TRBJ2-7, with 9 bases that match TRBD1. The CDR3 sequence is 14 residues long. Germline loops: CDR1 GTSNPN, CDR2 SVGIG (reference sequence). The ends lost 7 bases at V and 3 bases at J; junction bases unmatched: 10. CDR3 DNA sequence: TGTGCCTTCACCGGACAGGGGCTTTACTACGAGCAGTACTTC. Amino acid sequence: CAFTGQGLYYEQYF.

The rearrangement uses TRBV11-2 and TRBJ2-1; D might be TRBD1 (6 bases). CDR1 is SGHAT, CDR2 FQNNGV, per germline. This CDR3 is 15 amino acids long. With 1 base removed from V and 8 bases from J, the gap between germline ends came to 15 bases. The CDR3 loop reads CASSLGDRLLDEQFF. The CDR3 bases are TGTGCCAGCAGCTTAGGCGACAGGTTGCTTGATGAGCAGTTCTTC.

This clonotype was seen a few times. The chain uses TRBV29-1 and TRBJ2-7; 8 nucleotides match TRBD1. The CDR3 length is 13 residues. In germline, CDR1 is SQVTM, CDR2 ANQGSEA. Here the CDR3 DNA reads TGCGGCGCTTGGGACAGGCTAAACTACGAGCAGTACTTC. Its protein product is CGAWDRLNYEQYF.

This clonotype came up many times. The V and J genes are TRBV30 and TRBJ2-5; no definite D call. The V and J ends lost 0 bases and 3 bases respectively, with 8 bases between them. This CDR3 is 13 amino acids long. CDR1 and CDR2 (germline): GTSNPN, SVGIG (reference sequence). This chain's CDR3 is CAWSVRGKETQYF. The DNA of the CDR3 is TGTGCCTGGAGTGTACGTGGTAAAGAGACCCAGTACTTC.

This clonotype was seen a few times. The V call is TRBV18, the J call TRBJ2-2, with D maybe TRBD1 (6 bases). V dropped 3 bases and J dropped 1 base, with 12 bases sitting between them. This CDR3 spans 16 amino acids. The germline V gene has CDR1 KGHSH and CDR2 LQKENI. CDR3 bases: TGTGCCAGCTCACCTTATGGCAGGGGGAACACCGGGGAGCTGTTTTTT. It translates to CASSPYGRGNTGELFF.

This chain links TRBV4-1 with TRBJ1-1; D unresolved. Trimming cost V 5 bases and J 3 bases, with 7 bases left between them. The V gene's germline CDR1 is MGHRA and CDR2 YSYEKL. The CDR3 spans 12 residues. The DNA of the CDR3 is TGCGCCAGCAGCGGTATGGACACTGAAGCTTTCTTT. Its protein product is CASSGMDTEAFF.

This clonotype was detected a few times. V and J are TRBV6-1 and TRBJ2-2; 7 positions match TRBD1. Looked up from germline, CDR1 is MNHNS and CDR2 is SASEGT. V trimming: 6 bases; J trimming: 4 bases; junction bases outside the gene matches: 5. The CDR3 is 14 residues long. CDR3 bases: TGTGCCAGCAGACAGGGGACAGTCACCGGGGAGCTGTTTTTT. This codes for CASRQGTVTGELFF.

The genes are TRBV10-3 and TRBJ1-1; 11 nucleotides match TRBD1. Germline values: CDR1 ENHRY, CDR2 SYGVKD. The CDR3 covers 17 residues. V lost 4 bases to trimming and J lost 4 bases; unmatched junction nucleotides: 11. CDR3 protein: CAISGGGQGVTATEAFF. As DNA, the CDR3 is TGTGCCATCAGTGGTGGGGGACAGGGGGTCACAGCCACTGAAGCTTTCTTT.

This rearrangement joins TRBV29-1 to TRBJ1-5; 12 bases map to TRBD1. CDR1 and CDR2 (germline): SQVTM, ANQGSEA. This CDR3 contains 17 residues. With V trimmed by 5 bases and J by 9 bases, 17 bases remained unmatched. This CDR3 is CSVSAGGSGQGATPQHF. The CDR3 nucleotides are TGCAGCGTTTCCGCCGGAGGGTCGGGACAGGGGGCGACGCCCCAGCATTTT.

There are a few counts of this clonotype. The rearrangement uses TRBV5-1 and TRBJ1-1; D perhaps matches TRBD1 (6 bases). Germline values: CDR1 SGHRS, CDR2 YFSETQ. This CDR3 is 17 amino acids long. Trimming took 7 bases from V and 0 from J, leaving 22 bases between them. The CDR3 DNA is TGCGCCAGCTCCCGGATTCCAACAGGGAACATGAACACTGAAGCTTTCTTT. Its protein product is CASSRIPTGNMNTEAFF.

This clonotype was detected many times. The chain joins TRBV28 to TRBJ1-2; no definite D call. Between the trimmed V and J ends, which lost 5 bases and 7 bases, there was a span of 14 bases. The CDR3 runs to 13 residues. From germline, CDR1 is MDHEN and CDR2 SYDVKM. CDR3 bases: TGTGCCAGCAGTCAGGACTTCGACGGTGGCTACACCTTC. This sequence encodes CASSQDFDGGYTF.

This rearrangement joins TRBV7-2 to TRBJ2-5; unclear D gene. Trimming removed 4 bases from V and 1 base from J, with 7 bases in between. CDR3 length: 13 residues. Germline CDR1 is SGHTA and CDR2 is FQGNSA. As DNA, the CDR3 is TGTGCCAGCAGCTCTACTTTCCAAGAGACCCAGTACTTC. As protein: CASSSTFQETQYF.

This clonotype showed up just a few times. The chain is built from TRBV11-2 and TRBJ2-7; D possibly uses TRBD1 or TRBD2 (5 bases each). Between the trimmed V and J ends, which lost 4 bases and 3 bases, there was a span of 16 bases. The CDR3 is 15 residues long. Germline CDR1 reads SGHAT; CDR2 reads FQNNGV. CDR3 nucleotide sequence: TGTGCCAGCAGCTCAGAATCCCGGGGCAACTACGAGCAGTACTTC. Translated, it gives CASSSESRGNYEQYF.

This clonotype was found many times. One junction end does not reproduce the germline sequence, and a read error may be involved. J is TRBJ2-7 and V is TRBV5-1; a possible D gene is TRBD2 (5 bases). CDR3 length: 13 residues. The germline V gene has CDR1 SGHRS and CDR2 YFSETQ. CDR3 in DNA: TGTGCCAGCAGCTTGGGCGGGTTGGACGAGCAGTACTTC. The encoded protein is CASSLGGLDEQYF. Full variable domain (missing parts from reference TRBV5-1 and TRBJ2-7): KAGVTQTPRYLIKTRGQQVTLSCSPISGHRSVSWYQQTPGQGLQFLFEYFSETQRNKGNFPGRFSGRQFSNSRSEMNVSTLELGDSALYLCASSLGGLDEQYFGPGTRLTVT.

This clonotype has just a few counts. The chain is built from TRBV20-1 and TRBJ2-7; D might be TRBD1 or TRBD2, each matching 5 bases. V lost 3 bases and J lost 2, with 14 bases in between. This CDR3 contains 14 residues. Germline values: CDR1 DFQATT, CDR2 SNEGSKA (reference sequence). The CDR3 loop is CSARRMGTAYEQYF. CDR3 nucleotides: TGCAGTGCTAGGAGGATGGGGACGGCCTACGAGCAGTACTTC.

This clonotype was found a few times. A much larger clone lies a single base off, so this may be a read error. The missing conserved phenylalanine or tryptophan at the end of this CDR3 makes a read error likely. The rearrangement joins TRBV11-2 to TRBJ2-2, with 7 bases aligning to TRBD1. V trimming: 4 bases; J trimming: 6 bases; junction bases outside the gene matches: 2. Germline V CDR1 and CDR2: SGHAT, FQNNGV. The CDR3 length is 13 residues. The CDR3 DNA sequence: TGTGCCAGCAGCTCCCAGGGGGCCGGGGAGCTGTTTTCT. Its translation: CASSSQGAGELFS.

The CDR3 reads CASSLIGGVSETQYF. Here the CDR3 DNA reads TGCGCCAGCAGCTTGATAGGGGGCGTTTCGGAGACCCAGTACTTC. This chain uses TRBV5-1 with TRBJ2-5, with 7 nucleotides matching TRBD1. J was trimmed by 5 bases and V by 1 base; bases with no gene match: 8. The CDR3 length is 15 residues. The germline CDR1 and CDR2 sequences are SGHRS and YFSETQ.